Presented here are 29 T cell receptor beta chains from one specimen sequenced in a study of blood T cell repertoires in COVID-19. Some clones are missing from TCRdb's copy, which holds only in-frame ones; the method was immunoSEQ multiplex PCR. The table records approximately 300,000 clones, 85% to 90% of them present only once. The sample consisted of PBMCs or T cells enriched from blood (not recorded which). The source of these receptors is a man aged 25 to 40 who had recovered from COVID-19.

The gene calls are TRBV28 and TRBJ2-7, with D possibly TRBD2 on 6 matching bases. V was clipped by 6 bases and J by 9 bases, with 24 bases between them. Germline CDR1 and CDR2: MDHEN and SYDVKM. CDR3 size: 15 residues. The CDR3, as DNA: TGTGCCAGCAGCTTCGGAGGGGCACAGATAACGGCGCAGTACTTC. As protein: CASSFGGAQITAQYF.

The chain recombines TRBV6-5 with TRBJ2-7, with 8 nucleotides matching TRBD1. CDR1 and CDR2 (germline): MNHEY, SVGAGI. Trimming at V came to 5 bases and at J to 2 bases, leaving 5 bases not matched to a gene. The CDR3 consists of 14 residues. The CDR3 DNA reads TGTGCCAGCAGTAAGTCAGGGGGCCCCTACGAGCAGTACTTC. This codes for CASSKSGGPYEQYF.

This sequence joins TRBV19 and TRBJ1-1; D ambiguous. Germline V gene data show CDR1 as LNHDA and CDR2 as SQIVND (reference sequence). The CDR3 loop spans 13 amino acids. V lost 2 bases to trimming and J lost 3 bases, with 7 bases between them. DNA for the CDR3: TGTGCCAGTAGTATAATCGGGGACACTGAAGCTTTCTTT. It yields the protein CASSIIGDTEAFF.

The V gene is TRBV5-1, the J gene TRBJ1-2; D is ambiguous. CDR3 length: 13 residues. Germline lookup yields CDR1 SGHRS and CDR2 YFSETQ. The V end was cut by 4 bases, the J end by 6 bases, with 13 bases between. The chain's CDR3 is CASSQALYDGYTF. DNA of the CDR3: TGCGCCAGCAGCCAGGCTCTCTATGATGGCTACACCTTC.

The V gene is TRBV6-5, the J gene TRBJ1-6; D is unresolved. CDR1 and CDR2 (germline): MNHEY, SVGAGI. The CDR3 runs 16 residues. V was clipped by 0 bases and J by 8 bases, with 14 bases between them. In DNA, the CDR3 is TGTGCCAGCAGTTACTCGGCTTGGAGGGTGGATTCACCCCTCCACTTT. Its translation is CASSYSAWRVDSPLHF.

This chain links TRBV5-1 with TRBJ2-3, with TRBD2 matching over 13 bases. J lost 6 bases, V lost 6 bases, and 4 bases had no gene match. The CDR3 totals 14 residues. Germline CDR1 reads SGHRS; CDR2 reads YFSETQ. The CDR3 here is CASTGTSGKDTQYF. In nucleotides, the CDR3 is TGCGCCAGCACCGGGACTAGCGGGAAGGATACGCAGTATTTT.

The chain recombines TRBV30 with TRBJ2-7; weak D call: TRBD1 (5 bases). V dropped 3 bases and J dropped 4 bases, with 13 bases sitting between them. From germline, CDR1 is GTSNPN and CDR2 SVGIG (reference sequence). This CDR3 spans 13 amino acids. The CDR3, as DNA: TGTGCCTGGAGCCATACCGACAGATACGAGCAGTACTTC. Residues: CAWSHTDRYEQYF.

The chain joins TRBV5-1 to TRBJ1-3, with 9 bases that match TRBD1. Germline V gene lookup returns CDR1 SGHRS and CDR2 YFSETQ. This CDR3 comprises 15 residues. The ends lost 2 bases at V and 4 bases at J; junction bases unmatched: 4. This CDR3 reads CASSFDRGKGNTIYF. CDR3 nucleotides: TGCGCCAGCAGCTTCGACAGGGGGAAAGGAAACACCATATATTTT.

The chain has TRBV5-1 and TRBJ2-7; D not certain. The V end lost 1 base, the J end lost 0 bases, and 5 bases lay between the germline ends. Germline assignment: CDR1 SGHRS and CDR2 YFSETQ. CDR3 length: 13 residues. The CDR3 here is CASSLYSSYEQYF. The CDR3 region has the DNA TGCGCCAGCAGCTTGTACAGCTCCTACGAGCAGTACTTC. The whole variable domain, filled in from reference TRBV5-1 and TRBJ2-7, reads KAGVTQTPRYLIKTRGQQVTLSCSPISGHRSVSWYQQTPGQGLQFLFEYFSETQRNKGNFPGRFSGRQFSNSRSEMNVSTLELGDSALYLCASSLYSSYEQYFGPGTRLTVT.

The rearrangement uses TRBV12-3 or TRBV12-4 and TRBJ1-5; 7 positions match TRBD1. This CDR3 is built from 13 residues. V gave up 8 bases and J gave up 7 bases; unmatched junction bases: 8. This CDR3 is CASRRGREQPQHF. The CDR3 DNA sequence: TGTGCCAGCCGAAGGGGGCGCGAACAGCCCCAGCATTTT.

This clone was recorded a few times. V is TRBV5-1 and J is TRBJ2-1, with TRBD2 matching 11 bases. The CDR3 extends over 15 amino acids. CDR1 and CDR2 (germline): SGHRS, YFSETQ. The J segment lost 8 bases and the V segment lost 4 bases, leaving 8 bases of the junction unmatched. Here the CDR3 reads CASSDSGRGGDEQFF. The DNA for the CDR3 is TGCGCCAGCAGCGATAGCGGGAGGGGAGGCGATGAGCAGTTCTTC. Full variable domain (remainder filled in from reference TRBV5-1 and TRBJ2-1): KAGVTQTPRYLIKTRGQQVTLSCSPISGHRSVSWYQQTPGQGLQFLFEYFSETQRNKGNFPGRFSGRQFSNSRSEMNVSTLELGDSALYLCASSDSGRGGDEQFFGPGTRLTVL.

There are a few counts of this clone. The gene calls are TRBV6-1 and TRBJ1-1, with 8 bases identical to TRBD1. The CDR3 has 15 residues. Germline V CDR1 and CDR2: MNHNS, SASEGT. V shed 1 base and J 1 base; nucleotides not matched to a gene: 2. CDR3 nucleotide sequence: TGTGCCAGCAGTGAAGAGGGGACAGGGAACACTGAAGCTTTCTTT. Protein: CASSEEGTGNTEAFF.

The rearrangement joins TRBV28 to TRBJ2-7; TRBD1 agrees at 12 bases. CDR1 and CDR2 from the germline V gene are MDHEN and SYDVKM. The CDR3 is 15 residues long. V lost 6 bases to trimming and J lost 7 bases; unmatched junction nucleotides: 10. Written as DNA, the CDR3 is TGTGCCAGCAGAGCTCAGGGACAGGGGGCGGGAGAGCAGTACTTC. Translated, it gives CASRAQGQGAGEQYF.

The V call is TRBV30, the J call TRBJ2-3, with D perhaps matching TRBD1 (5 bases). V was shortened by 2 bases and J by 4 bases, with 13 bases between the two germline ends. CDR1 is GTSNPN, CDR2 SVGIG, per germline (reference sequence). The CDR3 has 14 amino acids. The CDR3 spells CAWSRLAGPDTQYF. Written as DNA, the CDR3 is TGTGCCTGGAGTAGATTGGCAGGGCCAGATACGCAGTATTTT.

The rearrangement uses TRBV24-1 and TRBJ2-3; the D gene is possibly TRBD2 (6 bases). Germline CDR1 is KGHDR and CDR2 is SFDVKD. The V gene lost 2 bases and the J gene lost 2 bases, with 13 bases spanning the gap. The CDR3 consists of 16 residues. CDR3 sequence reads: CATSDSVAETTDTQYF. DNA for the CDR3: TGTGCCACCAGTGATTCGGTAGCGGAGACCACAGATACGCAGTATTTT.

This chain connects TRBV11-1 to TRBJ1-2; 9 nucleotides agree with TRBD1. Losses at the gene ends were 2 bases for V and 8 bases for J; bases not matched to a gene: 9. This CDR3 contains 15 residues. CDR1 is SGHAT, CDR2 FQDESV, per germline (reference sequence). The CDR3 DNA is TGTGCCAGCAGCTTACCCCGGGACAGGGTCGGCGGCTACACCTTC. Encoded protein: CASSLPRDRVGGYTF.

This clone was recorded only once. The rearrangement links TRBV5-1 to TRBJ2-2; TRBD1 is a possible D gene (6 bases). This CDR3 spans 16 amino acids. From germline, CDR1 is SGHRS and CDR2 YFSETQ. Trimming shortened V by 0 bases and J by 3 bases, and 12 bases separated the two germline ends. The CDR3 nucleotides are TGCGCCAGCAGCTTGGGGACAGCGGCCTACACCGGGGAGCTGTTTTTT. It specifies CASSLGTAAYTGELFF. The entire variable domain, with the rest obtained from reference TRBV5-1 and TRBJ2-2, is as follows: KAGVTQTPRYLIKTRGQQVTLSCSPISGHRSVSWYQQTPGQGLQFLFEYFSETQRNKGNFPGRFSGRQFSNSRSEMNVSTLELGDSALYLCASSLGTAAYTGELFFGEGSRLTVL.

The V and J genes are TRBV7-9 and TRBJ1-5; weak D call: TRBD1 (6 bases). The CDR3 length is 14 residues. V gave up 8 bases and J gave up 4 bases, with 15 bases separating them. Germline CDR1 and CDR2: SEHNR and FQNEAQ (reference sequence). The CDR3 protein is CASGAGTSNQPQHF. DNA for the CDR3: TGTGCCAGCGGTGCCGGGACAAGTAATCAGCCCCAGCATTTT.

V and J are TRBV19 and TRBJ1-5; 7 nucleotides agree with TRBD1. The germline V gene has CDR1 LNHDA and CDR2 SQIVND (reference sequence). The CDR3 totals 14 residues. V lost 4 bases and J lost 5; bases outside the gene matches: 5. CDR3 amino acids: CASSTTGSYQPQHF. The CDR3 region has the DNA TGTGCCAGTAGTACGACAGGGAGTTATCAGCCCCAGCATTTT. Using reference TRBV19 and TRBJ1-5 for the parts outside the CDR3, the full variable domain is DGGITQSPKYLFRKEGQNVTLSCEQNLNHDAMYWYRQDPGQGLRLIYYSQIVNDFQKGDIAEGYSVSREKKESFPLTVTSAQKNPTAFYLCASSTTGSYQPQHFGDGTRLSIL.

V gene TRBV6-5 combines with J gene TRBJ1-1; possibly TRBD1 for D (6 bases). The CDR3 contains 14 residues. Germline lookup yields CDR1 MNHEY and CDR2 SVGAGI. V dropped 0 bases and J dropped 11 bases, with 16 bases sitting between them. CDR3 region: CASSYSGTGSRAFF. In DNA form, the CDR3 reads TGTGCCAGCAGTTACTCGGGAACAGGGAGCCGCGCTTTCTTT.

The chain carries TRBV11-2 and TRBJ1-2; no clear D gene. V dropped 5 bases and J dropped 3 bases, with 13 bases sitting between them. The CDR3 has 14 residues. Germline CDR1 reads SGHAT; CDR2 reads FQNNGV. The CDR3 DNA is TGTGCCAGCAGCCACAACAGAAATGACTATGGCTACACCTTC. It yields the protein CASSHNRNDYGYTF. Supplemented by reference TRBV11-2 and TRBJ1-2, the full variable domain reads EAGVAQSPRYKIIEKRQSVAFWCNPISGHATLYWYQQILGQGPKLLIQFQNNGVVDDSQLPKDRFSAERLKGVDSTLKIQPAKLEDSAVYLCASSHNRNDYGYTFGSGTRLTVV.

This sequence joins TRBV7-2 and TRBJ2-7; TRBD2 is a possible D gene (5 bases). V was shortened by 2 bases and J by 0 bases, with 11 bases between the two germline ends. This CDR3 region has 15 residues. CDR1 and CDR2 (germline): SGHTA, FQGNSA. Written as DNA, the CDR3 is TGTGCCAGCAGCTTATTCCTAGCTAGCTCCTACGAGCAGTACTTC. Translation gives CASSLFLASSYEQYF.

CDR3 residues: CASSLGTGEGYGYTF. CDR3 bases: TGTGCCAGCAGCTTAGGGACAGGGGAGGGCTATGGCTACACCTTC. This rearrangement joins TRBV11-2 to TRBJ1-2; 9 nucleotides agree with TRBD1. Per germline, CDR1 SGHAT and CDR2 FQNNGV. The V segment lost 1 base and the J segment 4 bases; nucleotides outside the gene matches: 4. This CDR3 is built from 15 residues.

As to this clone: One end of the junction is discordant with germline, which a read error may explain. This rearrangement joins TRBV7-7 to TRBJ2-7; 8 nucleotides match TRBD2. The CDR3 consists of 15 residues. Germline V gene data show CDR1 as SSHAT and CDR2 as FNYEAQ (reference sequence). The CDR3 DNA is TGTGCTAGCAGCTTAGGGAGCGGGAGTCACTACGAGCAGTACTTC. Its protein product is CASSLGSGSHYEQYF.

V usage is TRBV19 and J usage is TRBJ2-7; 8 bases match TRBD2. The CDR3 totals 13 residues. With 3 bases clipped from V and 6 bases from J, the junction kept 4 bases outside the gene matches. CDR1 LNHDA and CDR2 SQIVND come from the germline V gene (reference sequence). DNA for the CDR3: TGTGCCAGTAGTATCAGCGGGGGTGGCGAGCAGTACTTC. It encodes CASSISGGGEQYF.

The chain recombines TRBV5-4 with TRBJ1-6; 11 positions agree with TRBD1. The CDR3 is 15 residues long. With 4 bases clipped from V and 5 bases from J, the junction kept 2 bases outside the gene matches. Germline values: CDR1 SGHNT, CDR2 YYREEE (reference sequence). CDR3 DNA: TGTGCCAGCAGCCAGGGACAGGGGGATAATTCACCCCTCCACTTT. Protein sequence: CASSQGQGDNSPLHF. Full variable domain (remainder filled in from reference TRBV5-4 and TRBJ1-6): ETGVTQSPTHLIKTRGQQVTLRCSSQSGHNTVSWYQQALGQGPQFIFQYYREEENGRGNFPPRFSGLQFPNYSSELNVNALELDDSALYLCASSQGQGDNSPLHFGNGTRLTVT.

This chain uses TRBV18 with TRBJ1-6; TRBD1 might be the D (6 bases). The germline CDR1 and CDR2 sequences are KGHSH and LQKENI. Between the trimmed V and J ends, which lost 4 bases and 5 bases, there was a span of 18 bases. CDR3 size: 17 residues. The CDR3 nucleotides read TGTGCCAGCTCACTCCAGGGAGGGGGTAATCATAATTCACCCCTCCACTTT. Encoded protein: CASSLQGGGNHNSPLHF.

This clone was seen just once. The chain links TRBV12-3 or TRBV12-4 to TRBJ1-2; 8 bases fit TRBD1. The CDR3 has 13 amino acids. The V gene end was trimmed by 6 bases and the J gene end by 4 bases; junction bases not matched to a gene: 4. The CDR3 DNA reads as TGTGCCAGCAGAGACAGGGGTGGCTATGGCTACACCTTC. Its protein product is CASRDRGGYGYTF.

This rearrangement joins TRBV11-2 to TRBJ2-7; 8 bases line up with TRBD2. J gave up 2 bases and V 5 bases, and 8 bases lay outside the gene matches. Germline values: CDR1 SGHAT, CDR2 FQNNGV. CDR3 size: 15 residues. The CDR3 reads CASSIRTSKAYEQYF. Written as DNA, the CDR3 is TGTGCCAGCAGCATTCGGACTAGCAAAGCCTACGAGCAGTACTTC.